A selection of T cell receptor beta chains follows, all from one sample in a study of cytomegalovirus exposure and HLA in healthy donors. Assay: immunoSEQ multiplex PCR; the TCRdb copy retains only in-frame clones and omits some. Among tens of thousands of clones listed, 89% were seen once. Sequences were obtained from PBMCs. These receptors all stem from a young woman in good health and CMV-seronegative. Each CDR3 is given with its conserved first and last residue. The D gene is left open where the match is weak. The listing skips clone size in some rows; elsewhere it reads once, few, many or a size class.

>TRBV19|TRBD2|.|TRBJ2-3
CASSILAGATDTQYF
TGTGCCAGTAGTATACTAGCGGGAGCCACAGATACGCAGTATTTT
>TRBV5-1|TRBD2|.|TRBJ2-3
CASRPGGSGRTDTQYF
TGCGCCAGCAGGCCCGGGGGGAGCGGGAGGACCGATACGCAGTATTTT
>TRBV5-6|.|.|TRBJ1-1
CASSWGGTPEAFF
TGTGCCAGCAGCTGGGGGGGGACCCCTGAAGCTTTCTTT
>TRBV2|.|.|TRBJ1-4
CASSEALETVEKKLFF
TGTGCCAGCAGTGAAGCGCTGGAGACAGTAGAGAAAAAACTGTTTTTT
>TRBV28|.|.|TRBJ2-7
CASRLDGYSYEQYF
TGTGCCAGCAGACTCGACGGGTACTCCTACGAGCAGTACTTC
>TRBV27|.|.|TRBJ2-5
CASSPEYQETQYF
TGTGCCAGCAGTCCGGAGTACCAAGAGACCCAGTACTTC
>TRBV5-5|.|.|TRBJ1-1
CASSLDPIGGATEAFF
TGTGCCAGCAGCTTGGACCCCATCGGAGGAGCCACTGAAGCTTTCTTT
>TRBV7-6|TRBD1|once|TRBJ2-2
CASSSRTGETGELFF
TGTGCCAGCAGCTCAAGGACAGGAGAGACCGGGGAGCTGTTTTTT
>TRBV5-6|.|.|TRBJ1-1
CASSPAPVQNTEAFF
TGTGCCAGCAGCCCCGCCCCAGTTCAGAACACTGAAGCTTTCTTT
>TRBV29-1|.|.|TRBJ2-3
CSGHGQLYTDTQYF
TGCAGCGGGCACGGACAACTTTACACAGATACGCAGTATTTT
>TRBV28|TRBD1|once|TRBJ2-7
CASTSPGQGAYEQYF
TGTGCCAGCACCTCCCCGGGACAGGGGGCCTACGAGCAGTACTTC
>TRBV4-1|TRBD1|.|TRBJ2-5
CASSQDRVETQYF
TGCGCCAGCAGCCAGGACAGGGTAGAGACCCAGTACTTC
>TRBV20-1|.|once|TRBJ1-2
CSASPGYTF
TGCAGTGCTAGTCCGGGCTACACCTTC
>TRBV2|.|once|TRBJ1-5
CASSVRSPSNQPQHF
TGTGCCAGCAGTGTTAGAAGTCCTAGCAATCAGCCCCAGCATTTT